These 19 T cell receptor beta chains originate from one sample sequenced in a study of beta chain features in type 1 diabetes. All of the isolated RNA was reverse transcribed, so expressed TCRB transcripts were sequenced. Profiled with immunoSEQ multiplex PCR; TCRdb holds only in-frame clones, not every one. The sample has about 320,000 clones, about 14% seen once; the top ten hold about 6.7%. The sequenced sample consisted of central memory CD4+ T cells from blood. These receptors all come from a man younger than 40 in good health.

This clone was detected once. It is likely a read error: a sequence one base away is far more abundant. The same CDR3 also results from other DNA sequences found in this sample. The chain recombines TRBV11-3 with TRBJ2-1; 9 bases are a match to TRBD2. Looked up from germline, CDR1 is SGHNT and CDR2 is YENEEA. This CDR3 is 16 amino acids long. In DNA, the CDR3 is TGTGCCAGCAGCTTACATTCTAGCGGGACCTATAATGAGCAGTTCTTC. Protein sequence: CASSLHSSGTYNEQFF.

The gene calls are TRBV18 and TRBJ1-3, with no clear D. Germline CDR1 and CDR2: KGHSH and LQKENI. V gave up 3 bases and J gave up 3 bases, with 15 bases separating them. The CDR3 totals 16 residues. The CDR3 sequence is CASSPAASMGGNTIYF. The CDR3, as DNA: TGTGCCAGCTCACCGGCCGCCTCGATGGGTGGAAACACCATATATTTT.

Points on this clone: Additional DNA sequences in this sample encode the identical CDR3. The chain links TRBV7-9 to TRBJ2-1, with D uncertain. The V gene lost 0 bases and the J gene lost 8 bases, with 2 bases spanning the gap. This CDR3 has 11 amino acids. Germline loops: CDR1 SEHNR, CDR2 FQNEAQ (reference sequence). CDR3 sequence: CASSLAYEQFF. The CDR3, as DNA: TGTGCCAGCAGCTTAGCCTATGAGCAGTTCTTC.

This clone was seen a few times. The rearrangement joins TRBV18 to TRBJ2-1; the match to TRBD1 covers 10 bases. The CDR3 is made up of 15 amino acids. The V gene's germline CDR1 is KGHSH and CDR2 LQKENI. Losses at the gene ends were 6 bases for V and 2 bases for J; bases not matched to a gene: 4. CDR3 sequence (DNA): TGTGCCAGCTCCCCGGGACAGGGGACCTACAATGAGCAGTTCTTC. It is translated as CASSPGQGTYNEQFF.

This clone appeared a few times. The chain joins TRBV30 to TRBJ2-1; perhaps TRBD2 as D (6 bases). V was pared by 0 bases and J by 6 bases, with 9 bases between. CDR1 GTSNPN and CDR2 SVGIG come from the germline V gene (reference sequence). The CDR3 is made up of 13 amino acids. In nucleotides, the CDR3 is TGTGCCTGGAGTGTAAGGCGGGGCAATGAGCAGTTCTTC. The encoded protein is CAWSVRRGNEQFF.

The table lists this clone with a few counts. This chain's CDR3 is CASSRTALNTEAFF. The CDR3 coding sequence is TGTGCCAGCAGCCGGACAGCCTTGAACACTGAAGCTTTCTTT. The rearrangement joins TRBV5-6 to TRBJ1-1; tentatively, D is TRBD1 (6 bases). The CDR3 has 14 residues. Per the germline V gene, CDR1 is SGHDT and CDR2 is YYEEEE. Trimming removed 4 bases at V and 0 bases at J, with 10 bases between.

The CDR3 bases are TGTGCCAGCAGCCAGACAGGGCTAATCTCCTACGAGCAGTACTTC. Its translation is CASSQTGLISYEQYF. The chain couples TRBV25-1 to TRBJ2-7, with 7 bases lining up with TRBD1. The length of the CDR3 is 15 residues. The J segment lost 0 bases and the V segment lost 6 bases, leaving 8 bases of the junction unmatched. The V gene's germline CDR1 is MGHDK and CDR2 SYGVNS.

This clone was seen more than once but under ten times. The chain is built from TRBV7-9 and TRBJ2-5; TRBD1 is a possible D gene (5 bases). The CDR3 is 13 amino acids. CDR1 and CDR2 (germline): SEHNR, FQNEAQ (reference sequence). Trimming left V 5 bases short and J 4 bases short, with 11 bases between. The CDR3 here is CASSRTGAETQYF. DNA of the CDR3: TGTGCCAGCAGCCGTACTGGGGCAGAGACCCAGTACTTC.

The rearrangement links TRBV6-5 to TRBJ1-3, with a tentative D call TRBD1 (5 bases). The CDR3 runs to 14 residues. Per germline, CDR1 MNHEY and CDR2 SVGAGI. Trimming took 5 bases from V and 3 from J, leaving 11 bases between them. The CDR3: CASSDSTLGNTIYF. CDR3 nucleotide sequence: TGTGCCAGCAGTGACAGTACCCTTGGAAACACCATATATTTT.

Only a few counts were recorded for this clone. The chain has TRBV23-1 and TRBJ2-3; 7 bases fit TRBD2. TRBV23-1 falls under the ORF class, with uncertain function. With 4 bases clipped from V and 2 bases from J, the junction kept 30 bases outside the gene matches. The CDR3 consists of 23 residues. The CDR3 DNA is TGCGCCAGCAGTCCGTTTACATCACTACAGGAGACTAGCCCCCTAAACCCCACAGATACGCAGTATTTT. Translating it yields CASSPFTSLQETSPLNPTDTQYF.

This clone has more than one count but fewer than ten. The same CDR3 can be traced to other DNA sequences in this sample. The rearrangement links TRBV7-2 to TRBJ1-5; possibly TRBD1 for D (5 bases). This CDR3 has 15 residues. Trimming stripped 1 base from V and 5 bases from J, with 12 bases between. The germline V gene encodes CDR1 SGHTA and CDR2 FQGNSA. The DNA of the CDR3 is TGTGCCAGCAGCTTAGGGGGGAGGGGATATCAGCCCCAGCATTTT. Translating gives CASSLGGRGYQPQHF.

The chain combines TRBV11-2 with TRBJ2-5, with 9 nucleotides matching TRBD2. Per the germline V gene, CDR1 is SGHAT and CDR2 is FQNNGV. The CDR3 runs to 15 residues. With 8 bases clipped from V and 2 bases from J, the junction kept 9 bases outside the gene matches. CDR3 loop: CASAEVAGAQETQYF. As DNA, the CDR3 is TGTGCCAGCGCGGAGGTAGCGGGAGCTCAAGAGACCCAGTACTTC.

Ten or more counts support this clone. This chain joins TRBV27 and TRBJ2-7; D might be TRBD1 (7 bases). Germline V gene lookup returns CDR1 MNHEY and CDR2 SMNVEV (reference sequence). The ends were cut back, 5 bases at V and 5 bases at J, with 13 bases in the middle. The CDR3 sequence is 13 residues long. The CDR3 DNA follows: TGTGCCAGCAGTCGCGGGGACAGTCACGAGCAGTACTTC. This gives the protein CASSRGDSHEQYF.

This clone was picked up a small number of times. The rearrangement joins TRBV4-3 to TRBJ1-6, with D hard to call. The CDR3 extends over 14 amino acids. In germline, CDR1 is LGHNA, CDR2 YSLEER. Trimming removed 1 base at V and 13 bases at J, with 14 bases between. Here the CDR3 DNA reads TGCGCCAGCAGCCAAGTGGGTGAGGAATGGCCCCTCCACTTT. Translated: CASSQVGEEWPLHF.

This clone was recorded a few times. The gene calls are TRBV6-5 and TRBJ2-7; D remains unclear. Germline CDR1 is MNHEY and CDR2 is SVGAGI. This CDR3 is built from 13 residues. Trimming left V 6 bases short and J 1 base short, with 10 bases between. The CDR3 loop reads CASSRRESYEQYV. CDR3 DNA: TGTGCCAGCAGCCGCAGAGAGTCCTACGAGCAGTACGTC.

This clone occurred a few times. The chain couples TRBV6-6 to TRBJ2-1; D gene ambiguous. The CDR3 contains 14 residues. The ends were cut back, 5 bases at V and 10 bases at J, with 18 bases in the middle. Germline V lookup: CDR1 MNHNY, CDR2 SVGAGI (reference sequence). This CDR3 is CASSVTLTGSEQFF. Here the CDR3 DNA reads TGTGCCAGCAGTGTTACCCTAACCGGAAGCGAGCAGTTCTTC.

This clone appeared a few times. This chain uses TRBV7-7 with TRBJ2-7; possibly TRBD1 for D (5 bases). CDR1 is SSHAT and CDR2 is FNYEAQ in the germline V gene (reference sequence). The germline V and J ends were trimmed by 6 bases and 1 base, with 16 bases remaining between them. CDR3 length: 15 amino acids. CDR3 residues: CASSWPGSGSYEQYV. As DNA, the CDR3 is TGTGCCAGCAGTTGGCCAGGGTCTGGATCCTACGAGCAGTACGTC.

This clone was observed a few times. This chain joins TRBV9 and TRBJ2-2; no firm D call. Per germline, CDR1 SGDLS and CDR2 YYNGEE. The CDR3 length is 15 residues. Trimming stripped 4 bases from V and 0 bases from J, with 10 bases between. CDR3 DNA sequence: TGTGCCAGCAGCCCCCCCGGCTCGAACACCGGGGAGCTGTTTTTT. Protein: CASSPPGSNTGELFF. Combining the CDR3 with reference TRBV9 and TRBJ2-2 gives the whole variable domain DSGVTQTPKHLITATGQRVTLRCSPRSGDLSVYWYQQSLDQGLQFLIQYYNGEERAKGNILERFSAQQFPDLHSELNLSSLELGDSALYFCASSPPGSNTGELFFGEGSRLTVL.

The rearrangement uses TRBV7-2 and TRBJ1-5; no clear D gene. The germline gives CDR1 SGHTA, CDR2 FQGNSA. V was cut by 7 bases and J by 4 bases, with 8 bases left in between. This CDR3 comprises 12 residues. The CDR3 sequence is CASKSQNQPQHF. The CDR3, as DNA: TGTGCCAGCAAGTCCCAAAATCAGCCCCAGCATTTT. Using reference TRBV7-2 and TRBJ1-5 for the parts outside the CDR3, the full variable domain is GAGVSQSPSNKVTEKGKDVELRCDPISGHTALYWYRQSLGQGLEFLIYFQGNSAPDKSGLPSDRFSAERTGGSVSTLTIQRTQQEDSAVYLCASKSQNQPQHFGDGTRLSIL.